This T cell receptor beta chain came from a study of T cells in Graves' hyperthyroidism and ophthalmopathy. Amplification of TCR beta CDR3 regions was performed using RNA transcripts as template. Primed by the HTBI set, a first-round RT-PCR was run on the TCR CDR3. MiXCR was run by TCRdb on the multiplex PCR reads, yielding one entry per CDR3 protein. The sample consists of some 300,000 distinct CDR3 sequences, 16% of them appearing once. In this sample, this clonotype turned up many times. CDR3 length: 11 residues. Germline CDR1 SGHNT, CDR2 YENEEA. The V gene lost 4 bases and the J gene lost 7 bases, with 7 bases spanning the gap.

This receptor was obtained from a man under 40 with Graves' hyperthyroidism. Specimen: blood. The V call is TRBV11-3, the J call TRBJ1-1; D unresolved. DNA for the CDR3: TGTGCCAGCAGCTCGCTAAATGAAGCTTTCTTT. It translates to CASSSLNEAFF.